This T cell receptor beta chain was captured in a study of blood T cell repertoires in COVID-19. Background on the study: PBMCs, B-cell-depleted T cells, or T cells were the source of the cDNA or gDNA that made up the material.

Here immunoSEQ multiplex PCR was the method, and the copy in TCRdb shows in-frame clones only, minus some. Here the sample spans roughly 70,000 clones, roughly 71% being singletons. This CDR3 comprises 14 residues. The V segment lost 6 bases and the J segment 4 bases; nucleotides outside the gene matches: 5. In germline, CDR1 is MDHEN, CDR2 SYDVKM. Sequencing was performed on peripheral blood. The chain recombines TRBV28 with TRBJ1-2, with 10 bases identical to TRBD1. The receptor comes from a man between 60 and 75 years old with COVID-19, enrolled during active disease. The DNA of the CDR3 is TGTGCCAGCAGCCCGGGACAGGGGCCCTATGGCTACACCTTC. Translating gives CASSPGQGPYGYTF.